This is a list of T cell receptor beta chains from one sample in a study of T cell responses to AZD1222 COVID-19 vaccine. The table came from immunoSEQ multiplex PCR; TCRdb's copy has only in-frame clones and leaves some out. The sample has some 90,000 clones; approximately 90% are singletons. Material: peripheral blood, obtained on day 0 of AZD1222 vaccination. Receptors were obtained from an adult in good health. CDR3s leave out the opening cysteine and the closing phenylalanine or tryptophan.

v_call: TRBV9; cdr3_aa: ASSGTANQPQH
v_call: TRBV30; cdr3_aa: AWERDFNSPLH
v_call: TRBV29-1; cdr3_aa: SVQGRANYGYT
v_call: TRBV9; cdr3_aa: ASSVATGLMNTEAF
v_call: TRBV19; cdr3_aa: ASSLLAGGEQF
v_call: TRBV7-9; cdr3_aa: ASSFGLDTDTQY
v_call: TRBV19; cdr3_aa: ASRLHGGDTPY
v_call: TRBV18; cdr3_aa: ASSPGNDWGPLH
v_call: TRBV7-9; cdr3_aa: ASSPTTTGRPREQY
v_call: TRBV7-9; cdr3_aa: ASSLGGTTNEKLF
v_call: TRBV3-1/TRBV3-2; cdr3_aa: ASSQGQGYTEAF
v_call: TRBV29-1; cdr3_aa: SVDSAGVYGYT
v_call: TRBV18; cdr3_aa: ASSELAGGGNEQF
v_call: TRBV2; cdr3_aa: ASSLLNDEQF
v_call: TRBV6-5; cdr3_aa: ASTRQGGQEKLF